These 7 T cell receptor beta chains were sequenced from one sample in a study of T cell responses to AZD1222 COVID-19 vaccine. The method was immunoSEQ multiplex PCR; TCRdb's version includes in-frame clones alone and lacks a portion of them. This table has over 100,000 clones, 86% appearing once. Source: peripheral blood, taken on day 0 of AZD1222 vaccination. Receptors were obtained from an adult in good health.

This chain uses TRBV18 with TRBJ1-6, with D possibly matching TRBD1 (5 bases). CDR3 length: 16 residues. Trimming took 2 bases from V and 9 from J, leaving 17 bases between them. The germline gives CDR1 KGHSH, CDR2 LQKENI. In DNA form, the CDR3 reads TGTGCCAGCTCACCAGCTAGGGCAGGGCAAGGTTCACCCCTCCACTTT. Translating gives CASSPARAGQGSPLHF.

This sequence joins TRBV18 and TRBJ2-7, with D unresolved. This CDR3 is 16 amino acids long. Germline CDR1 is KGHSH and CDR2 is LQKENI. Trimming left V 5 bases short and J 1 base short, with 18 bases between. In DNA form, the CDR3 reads TGTGCCAGCTCATCAACTGGTGAACCGGATTCCTACGAGCAGTACTTC. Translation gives CASSSTGEPDSYEQYF. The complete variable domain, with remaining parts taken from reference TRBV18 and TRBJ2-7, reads NAGVMQNPRHLVRRRGQEARLRCSPMKGHSHVYWYRQLPEEGLKFMVYLQKENIIDESGMPKERFSAEFPKEGPSILRIQQVVRGDSAAYFCASSSTGEPDSYEQYFGPGTRLTVT.

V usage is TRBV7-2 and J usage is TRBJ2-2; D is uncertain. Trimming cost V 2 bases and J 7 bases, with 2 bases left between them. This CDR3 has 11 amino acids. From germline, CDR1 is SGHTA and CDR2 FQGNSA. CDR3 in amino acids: CASSLRGELFF. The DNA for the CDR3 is TGTGCCAGCAGCTTACGCGGGGAGCTGTTTTTT.

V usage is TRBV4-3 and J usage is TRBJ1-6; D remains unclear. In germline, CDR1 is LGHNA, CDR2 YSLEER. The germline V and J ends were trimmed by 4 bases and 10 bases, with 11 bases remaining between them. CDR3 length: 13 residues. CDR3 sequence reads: CASSLSEASPLHF. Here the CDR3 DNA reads TGCGCCAGCAGCCTTTCGGAGGCATCACCCCTCCACTTT.

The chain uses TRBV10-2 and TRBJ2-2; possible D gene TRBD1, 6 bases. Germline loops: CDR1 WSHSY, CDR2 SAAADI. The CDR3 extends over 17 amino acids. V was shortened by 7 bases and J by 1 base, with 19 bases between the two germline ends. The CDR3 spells CASNRDRNRGNTGELFF. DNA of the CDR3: TGCGCCAGCAACAGGGACCGGAATAGGGGGAACACCGGGGAGCTGTTTTTT.

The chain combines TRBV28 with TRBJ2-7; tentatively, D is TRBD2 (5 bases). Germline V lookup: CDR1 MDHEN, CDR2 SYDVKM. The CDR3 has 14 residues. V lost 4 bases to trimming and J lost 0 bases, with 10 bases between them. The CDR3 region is CASSWERPSYEQYF. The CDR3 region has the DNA TGTGCCAGCAGTTGGGAGAGACCCTCCTACGAGCAGTACTTC.

The CDR3 loop reads CASSYERQGTEAFF. CDR3 in DNA: TGTGCCAGCAGTTACGAAAGGCAAGGCACTGAAGCTTTCTTT. The rearrangement links TRBV6-2 or TRBV6-3 to TRBJ1-1; D unclear. The CDR3 has 14 amino acids. From germline, CDR1 is MNHEY and CDR2 SVGEGT. The V end lost 2 bases, the J end lost 4 bases, and 11 bases lay between the germline ends.